A selection of T cell receptor beta chains follows, all from one sample in a study of control samples from healthy donors and cancer patients. Here immunoSEQ multiplex PCR was the method, and the copy in TCRdb shows in-frame clones only, minus some. The sample shows 25,000 to 35,000 clones, approximately 90% of them seen only once. Material for sequencing was PBMCs. The receptors here all came from a woman aged 35 to 49 with lung cancer. Each CDR3 is given with its conserved first and last residue. The D gene is left open where the match is weak. Clone sizes are given selectively: once, few, many, or a class where the clone is expanded.

TGTGCCAGTAGTATAGGTGGTGAAGCTTTCTTT | CASSIGGEAFF | TRBV19 | NA | TRBJ1-1 | NA
TGTGCCAGAAGCTTGGATGCCCGAAAGGGAGGAGTGAATCAGCCCCAGCATTTT | CARSLDARKGGVNQPQHF | TRBV5-3 | NA | TRBJ1-5 | NA
TGTGCCAGCAGTGAAGCTTTGGGGGCGGTCGTATATGGCTACACCTTC | CASSEALGAVVYGYTF | TRBV6-1 | once | TRBJ1-2 | NA
TGTGCCACGTCCGGGGACAGGGCGGACAATCAGCCCCAGCATTTT | CATSGDRADNQPQHF | TRBV19 | NA | TRBJ1-5 | TRBD1
TGTGCCTGGAGAGGACAGGGGTATGAAAAACTGTTTTTT | CAWRGQGYEKLFF | TRBV30 | NA | TRBJ1-4 | TRBD1
TGTGCCAGCAGCTTAAGGAGCTACGAGCAGTACTTC | CASSLRSYEQYF | TRBV5-5 | NA | TRBJ2-7 | NA
TGTGCCAGTAGTATACAGGGGAGAGAGTCTGAAGCTTTCTTT | CASSIQGRESEAFF | TRBV19 | NA | TRBJ1-1 | NA
TGTGCCAGTAGTGTGGCCGGGACTAGCGGGGGTTTAACCCAGTACTTC | CASSVAGTSGGLTQYF | TRBV19 | once | TRBJ2-5 | TRBD2
TGTGCCTGGAGACCTTGGGGACTAGCGGGGGGGCCCTCCTACAATGAGCAGTTCTTC | CAWRPWGLAGGPSYNEQFF | TRBV30 | NA | TRBJ2-1 | TRBD2
TGTGCCAGCAGCCAAGATCGGGGGGCGCATACCTTC | CASSQDRGAHTF | TRBV14 | once | TRBJ1-2 | NA
TGCGCCAGCAGCCAAGATCGGTCGCCAGGGGGAAACACCATATATTTT | CASSQDRSPGGNTIYF | TRBV4-1 | NA | TRBJ1-3 | NA
TGTGCCAGCAGTCCCCCGGGGATCGAGGTTAACACTGAAGCTTTCTTT | CASSPPGIEVNTEAFF | TRBV11-2 | once | TRBJ1-1 | NA
TGTGCCAGCAGCTTAGTAGACCGGAGTCCCCTCAATTCACCCCTCCACTTT | CASSLVDRSPLNSPLHF | TRBV7-9 | NA | TRBJ1-6 | NA
TGTGCCAGCACCCGGGACAGGGCGGGCGAGACCCAGTACTTC | CASTRDRAGETQYF | TRBV28 | NA | TRBJ2-5 | TRBD1
TGTGCCAGCAGAAAAGGGGGGTACTATGGCTACACCTTC | CASRKGGYYGYTF | TRBV27 | NA | TRBJ1-2 | NA
TGCAGCGTTGAAGAGGGGGCTCGAAGAGAGACCCAGTACTTC | CSVEEGARRETQYF | TRBV29-1 | NA | TRBJ2-5 | NA